The 17 T cell receptor beta chains listed next were all sequenced from one sample in a study of shared clonotypes between healthy human individuals. The protocol was immunoSEQ multiplex PCR, while the TCRdb copy is restricted to in-frame clones and leaves out a portion. The sample lists 2 million to 3 million clones; over 85% were seen once. Source material: naive CD4+ T cells from PBMCs. Subset here: CD45RA+ positively selected. All receptors come from a young man in good health. Some clones in this sample may be carry-over from other donors' samples.

This clone appeared a single time. This sequence joins TRBV6-1 and TRBJ1-4; D perhaps matches TRBD1 (5 bases). V was trimmed by 5 bases and J by 5 bases, leaving 15 bases between them. The germline V gene has CDR1 MNHNS and CDR2 SASEGT. The CDR3 runs to 15 residues. CDR3 sequence: CASSSWDGRNEKLFF. The DNA for the CDR3 is TGTGCCAGCAGTTCCTGGGACGGAAGGAATGAAAAACTGTTTTTT.

The chain couples TRBV27 to TRBJ2-7, with D possibly being TRBD2 (6 bases). The CDR3 extends over 14 amino acids. Germline loops: CDR1 MNHEY, CDR2 SMNVEV (reference sequence). V lost 3 bases, J lost 3 bases, and 12 bases lay in between. CDR3 sequence reads: CASSFAGGRYEQYF. CDR3 bases: TGTGCCAGCAGTTTCGCCGGAGGGCGCTACGAGCAGTACTTC.

V is TRBV27 and J is TRBJ1-2; D remains unclear. Trimming stripped 6 bases from V and 8 bases from J, with 13 bases between. Germline V gives CDR1 MNHEY, CDR2 SMNVEV (reference sequence). The CDR3 has 12 residues. The CDR3 here is CASRLEGGGYTF. The CDR3 DNA sequence: TGTGCCAGCAGGCTCGAAGGCGGCGGCTACACCTTC.

The chain is built from TRBV9 and TRBJ2-7, with a weak D call TRBD2 (5 bases). CDR1 is SGDLS and CDR2 is YYNGEE in the germline V gene. V was clipped by 2 bases and J by 5 bases, with 11 bases between them. The CDR3 spans 13 residues. For the CDR3, the DNA is TGTGCCAGCAGCGTGGGAGTTTCCCACGAGCAGTACTTC. The encoded protein is CASSVGVSHEQYF.

The chain has TRBV7-3 and TRBJ1-2; the match to TRBD1 covers 8 bases. Looked up from germline, CDR1 is SGHTA and CDR2 is FQGTGA. V lost 5 bases to trimming and J lost 8 bases; unmatched junction nucleotides: 10. The CDR3 consists of 14 residues. As DNA, the CDR3 is TGTGCCAGCAGCCAAGGACAGGGATTGAGCGGCTACACCTTC. This sequence encodes CASSQGQGLSGYTF.

The CDR3 is CASSVGTSGVSYEQYF. DNA of the CDR3: TGTGCCAGCAGCGTAGGGACTAGCGGGGTTTCCTACGAGCAGTACTTC. The gene calls are TRBV9 and TRBJ2-7; 12 nucleotides match TRBD2. Germline CDR1 SGDLS, CDR2 YYNGEE. The CDR3 runs 16 residues. Germline trimming cut 0 bases from V and 1 base from J; bases unmatched to any gene: 2.

The chain employs TRBV7-3 and TRBJ2-7; 7 bases agree with TRBD1. Germline CDR1 is SGHTA and CDR2 is FQGTGA. V trimming: 5 bases; J trimming: 1 base; junction bases outside the gene matches: 8. The CDR3 is made up of 15 amino acids. The CDR3 DNA sequence: TGTGCCAGCAGCCAAAAAGGGGGCGGGTCCTACGAGCAGTACTTC. Translation: CASSQKGGGSYEQYF. Using reference TRBV7-3 and TRBJ2-7 for the parts outside the CDR3, the full variable domain is GAGVSQTPSNKVTEKGKYVELRCDPISGHTALYWYRQSLGQGPEFLIYFQGTGAADDSGLPNDRFFAVRPEGSVSTLKIQRTERGDSAVYLCASSQKGGGSYEQYFGPGTRLTVT.

CDR3 in amino acids: CASSLAGQGLDTQYF. The CDR3 DNA is TGTGCCAGCAGCTTAGCGGGACAGGGATTAGATACGCAGTATTTT. The chain links TRBV5-4 to TRBJ2-3, with 9 positions matching TRBD1. With V trimmed by 2 bases and J by 5 bases, 6 bases remained unmatched. The CDR3 length is 15 residues. Germline CDR1 SGHNT, CDR2 YYREEE (reference sequence).

In its sample, this clone was seen once. One end of the junction varies from germline; a read error may be responsible. The V gene is TRBV4-3, the J gene TRBJ2-7; D gene unclear. The CDR3 contains 13 residues. CDR1 and CDR2 from the germline V gene are LGHNA and YSLEER. The CDR3 region is CASSQDAMAVTHF. The CDR3 DNA sequence: TGCGCCAGCAGCCAAGATGCCATGGCGGTCACACACTTC.

The rearrangement links TRBV5-4 to TRBJ2-1; perhaps TRBD1 as D (6 bases). The CDR3 has 15 residues. Germline V gene lookup returns CDR1 SGHNT and CDR2 YYREEE (reference sequence). The germline V and J ends were trimmed by 2 bases and 0 bases, with 9 bases remaining between them. The CDR3 loop is CASSFVRGSYNEQFF. CDR3 in DNA: TGTGCCAGCAGCTTCGTCAGGGGCTCCTACAATGAGCAGTTCTTC.

The rearrangement joins TRBV7-9 to TRBJ2-7; possibly TRBD2 for D (6 bases). This CDR3 has 13 residues. Trimming removed 6 bases at V and 7 bases at J, with 16 bases between. Germline values: CDR1 SEHNR, CDR2 FQNEAQ (reference sequence). This chain's CDR3 is CASRVGGEGEQYF. CDR3 DNA sequence: TGTGCCAGCAGGGTGGGGGGAGAGGGAGAGCAGTACTTC.

This clone is a singleton in its sample. The chain uses TRBV5-1 and TRBJ2-5, with 9 bases matching TRBD1. Germline loops: CDR1 SGHRS, CDR2 YFSETQ. Losses at the gene ends were 3 bases for V and 5 bases for J; bases not matched to a gene: 5. The CDR3 consists of 14 residues. CDR3 coding DNA: TGCGCCAGCAGCTCTTCCACAGGGGGCGAGACCCAGTACTTC. The encoded protein is CASSSSTGGETQYF.

The chain is built from TRBV28 and TRBJ2-7; D is perhaps TRBD2 (5 bases). The CDR3 is 15 residues long. Germline V gene sequence: CDR1 MDHEN, CDR2 SYDVKM. Trimming took off 2 bases at V and 6 bases at J, with 17 bases between the two ends. CDR3 amino acids: CASSLDGVGVFEQYF. In nucleotides, the CDR3 is TGTGCCAGCAGTTTAGACGGGGTTGGAGTATTCGAGCAGTACTTC.

V gene TRBV2 combines with J gene TRBJ2-2; TRBD2 matches 8 bases. The length of the CDR3 is 15 residues. With V trimmed by 4 bases and J by 3 bases, 4 bases remained unmatched. Germline V gene sequence: CDR1 SNHLY, CDR2 FYNNEI. The DNA of the CDR3 is TGTGCCAGCAGTGTCGGGAGGGCCGACACCGGGGAGCTGTTTTTT. Translated, it gives CASSVGRADTGELFF.

In this sample, this clone turned up a few times. Distinct nucleotide sequences in the sample also encode this CDR3. V usage is TRBV6-1 and J usage is TRBJ1-4; D is unresolved. Germline CDR1 and CDR2: MNHNS and SASEGT. The V end was cut by 4 bases, the J end by 8 bases, with 11 bases between. The CDR3 is 13 amino acids. CDR3 coding DNA: TGTGCCAGCAGTGCCGGGGTTTGGGAAAAACTGTTTTTT. Translating gives CASSAGVWEKLFF.

This sequence joins TRBV6-1 and TRBJ2-3, with D tentatively TRBD1 (5 bases). This CDR3 contains 16 residues. Deletions cut 0 bases from V and 2 bases from J, with 12 bases between. In germline, CDR1 is MNHNS, CDR2 SASEGT. CDR3 amino acids: CASSEAPQGFTDTQYF. DNA for the CDR3: TGTGCCAGCAGTGAAGCACCCCAGGGTTTCACAGATACGCAGTATTTT.

The chain carries TRBV4-3 and TRBJ2-2; D gene uncertain. Looked up from germline, CDR1 is LGHNA and CDR2 is YSLEER. The CDR3 consists of 14 residues. V shed 3 bases and J shed 6 bases, with 11 bases lying between them. DNA of the CDR3: TGCGCCAGCAGCCAGCAGCAGCAGCCCGGGGAGCTGTTTTTT. Protein sequence: CASSQQQQPGELFF.